This T cell receptor (beta chain) was recovered during a study of blood T cells in healthy people across ages. The study, taken as a whole, reports: Long-lived donors exceeded aged donors in naive CD4+ cells and diversity. Per-million-T-cell TCR beta diversity fell roughly linearly with age.

On this clonotype: Its antigen is not identified.

V gave up 5 bases and J gave up 0 bases, with 11 bases separating them. From germline, CDR1 is DFQATT and CDR2 SNEGSKA (reference sequence). CDR3 length: 14 amino acids. Together with a sample-barcoded 5' primer, a J-beta primer mix was included in a second PCR lasting about 7 to 11 cycles. Through a template-switch adaptor with 12 random nucleotides, each cDNA molecule received a tag. TCRdb re-called the 5' RACE reads through MiXCR, storing one row per CDR3 protein. The table lists about 1,400,000 distinct CDR3 sequences, approximately 59% of them singletons. This receptor was obtained from a young man in good health. The chain employs TRBV20-1 and TRBJ1-5, with D hard to call. What was sequenced was blood. The CDR3, as DNA: TGCAGTGCTCTAGACGGCCATAGCAATCAGCCCCAGCATTTT. Translated, it gives CSALDGHSNQPQHF.